Following are 29 T cell receptor beta chains from one sample sequenced in a study of shared T cell receptors in the human thymus. Sequenced by immunoSEQ multiplex PCR; TCRdb stores in-frame clones only, minus some. The sample holds hundreds of thousands of clones, roughly 94% seen once. The sequenced sample consisted of thymocytes. Source of these receptors: a human donor.

V gene TRBV4-3 combines with J gene TRBJ2-1, with 7 bases lining up with TRBD2. Per germline, CDR1 LGHNA and CDR2 YSLEER. The CDR3 is made up of 21 amino acids. V shed 0 bases, J shed 2 bases, and the junction held 19 bases outside the gene matches. The CDR3 region has the DNA TGCGCCAGCAGCCAAGATTCGAGGGGCGCTAGCGGAGCTATTCCCTACAATGAGCAGTTCTTC. Protein sequence: CASSQDSRGASGAIPYNEQFF.

V gene TRBV11-2 combines with J gene TRBJ2-3, with D perhaps TRBD2 (6 bases). The V end lost 0 bases, the J end lost 0 bases, and 13 bases lay between the germline ends. Germline CDR1 reads SGHAT; CDR2 reads FQNNGV. The CDR3 loop spans 17 amino acids. CDR3 bases: TGTGCCAGCAGCTTAGATCTTCCGGGAGTGAGCACAGATACGCAGTATTTT. Translating it yields CASSLDLPGVSTDTQYF.

CDR3 residues: CASRPELDYEQYF. Here the CDR3 DNA reads TGCGCCAGCAGACCCGAGCTCGACTACGAGCAGTACTTC. The chain couples TRBV5-1 to TRBJ2-7; D gene uncertain. This CDR3 contains 13 residues. Per the germline V gene, CDR1 is SGHRS and CDR2 is YFSETQ. Trimming shortened V by 5 bases and J by 3 bases, and 12 bases separated the two germline ends.

The rearrangement links TRBV18 to TRBJ2-7, with 8 nucleotides matching TRBD2. Germline values: CDR1 KGHSH, CDR2 LQKENI. This CDR3 is 16 amino acids long. The junction had 9 bases not matched to a gene; V was cut back by 3 bases and J by 2 bases. The CDR3 DNA is TGTGCCAGCTCACCTCACGGGGGGGACCTAGCCTACGAGCAGTACTTC. This sequence encodes CASSPHGGDLAYEQYF.

The rearrangement joins TRBV10-2 to TRBJ2-7; D is undetermined. V was cut by 6 bases and J by 4 bases, with 10 bases left in between. The CDR3 spans 12 residues. Germline loops: CDR1 WSHSY, CDR2 SAAADI. In DNA form, the CDR3 reads TGCGCCAGCAGGAGTTTGGATTACGAGCAGTACTTC. It translates to CASRSLDYEQYF.

The V and J genes are TRBV14 and TRBJ2-2; possibly TRBD2 for D (6 bases). This CDR3 spans 16 amino acids. Between the trimmed V and J ends, which lost 3 bases and 5 bases, there was a span of 16 bases. Germline CDR1 and CDR2: SGHDN and FVKESK. This chain's CDR3 is CASSHNSGKGTGELFF. The CDR3 DNA reads TGTGCCAGCAGCCATAATAGCGGAAAAGGAACCGGGGAGCTGTTTTTT.

V gene TRBV28 combines with J gene TRBJ2-7, with TRBD2 matching 10 bases. Germline CDR1 reads MDHEN; CDR2 reads SYDVKM. J lost 4 bases, V lost 3 bases, and 15 bases had no gene match. CDR3 length equals 18 residues. CDR3 in amino acids: CASSFQDRSGRAGYEQYF. DNA for the CDR3: TGTGCCAGCAGTTTTCAGGATAGGAGCGGGAGGGCCGGGTACGAGCAGTACTTC.

The J gene is TRBJ1-2, the V gene TRBV2, with 7 nucleotides matching TRBD1. The germline V gene has CDR1 SNHLY and CDR2 FYNNEI. The trim removed 6 bases at V and 8 bases at J, leaving 9 bases unmatched. There are 13 residues in the CDR3. This CDR3 reads CASRVTGARGYTF. CDR3 DNA sequence: TGTGCCAGCAGAGTTACAGGGGCTCGGGGCTACACCTTC.

The V and J genes are TRBV23-1 and TRBJ1-1, with D unresolved. TRBV23-1 has ORF status, its function being uncertain. The length of the CDR3 is 17 residues. V dropped 3 bases and J dropped 1 base, with 18 bases sitting between them. The CDR3 loop reads CASSHPKLFLGNTEAFF. DNA for the CDR3: TGCGCCAGCAGTCATCCAAAACTCTTCCTTGGGAACACTGAAGCTTTCTTT.

J is TRBJ1-5 and V is TRBV4-1; 7 bases line up with TRBD1. From germline, CDR1 is MGHRA and CDR2 YSYEKL. V dropped 4 bases and J dropped 7; count of bases not matched to a gene: 13. The CDR3 is made up of 16 amino acids. The CDR3 DNA sequence: TGCGCCAGCAGCCTGTCTCACAGGGGCGTGAGGCAGCCCCAGCATTTT. Protein: CASSLSHRGVRQPQHF.

The chain links TRBV4-3 to TRBJ1-2; D uncertain. The CDR3 is 14 residues long. Germline-derived CDR1 and CDR2 are LGHNA and YSLEER. V was trimmed by 1 base and J by 5 bases, leaving 11 bases between them. CDR3 in amino acids: CASSQGFIGYGYTF. CDR3 nucleotides: TGCGCCAGCAGCCAAGGGTTCATAGGGTATGGCTACACCTTC.

The rearrangement joins TRBV12-5 to TRBJ1-1, with 7 nucleotides matching TRBD1. The germline CDR1 and CDR2 sequences are LGHNT and FRNRAP. The CDR3 loop spans 15 amino acids. Trimming at V came to 0 bases and at J to 4 bases, leaving 5 bases not matched to a gene. The CDR3 protein is CASGLVSRGRTEAFF. The CDR3 DNA follows: TGTGCTAGTGGTTTGGTCTCAAGGGGGCGCACTGAAGCTTTCTTT. Full variable domain (rest looked up from reference TRBV12-5 and TRBJ1-1): DARVTQTPRHKVTEMGQEVTMRCQPILGHNTVFWYRQTMMQGLELLAYFRNRAPLDDSGMPKDRFSAEMPDATLATLKIQPSEPRDSAVYFCASGLVSRGRTEAFFGQGTRLTVV.

The chain carries TRBV5-4 and TRBJ2-7; D is possibly TRBD1 or TRBD2 (5 bases each). The ends were cut back, 4 bases at V and 9 bases at J, with 17 bases in the middle. This CDR3 is 13 amino acids long. Per the germline V gene, CDR1 is SGHNT and CDR2 is YYREEE (reference sequence). The CDR3 bases are TGTGCCAGCAGCGCCAGGGACCAAAGGGGGCAGTACTTC. This gives the protein CASSARDQRGQYF. Together with reference TRBV5-4 and TRBJ2-7, the CDR3 gives the full variable domain: ETGVTQSPTHLIKTRGQQVTLRCSSQSGHNTVSWYQQALGQGPQFIFQYYREEENGRGNFPPRFSGLQFPNYSSELNVNALELDDSALYLCASSARDQRGQYFGPGTRLTVT.

The chain links TRBV7-5 to TRBJ2-7; TRBD1, as called in the table, went unchecked against the DNA. TRBV7-5 is a recognized pseudogene. There are 17 residues in the CDR3. The CDR3 region is CARSLVGMGQGSYEQYF. Here the CDR3 DNA reads TGTGCCAGAAGCTTAGTCGGCATGGGACAGGGATCCTACGAGCAGTACTTC.

The chain combines TRBV4-2 with TRBJ2-3; 13 bases fit TRBD2. V was clipped by 0 bases and J by 4 bases; unmatched bases: 4. The CDR3 has 17 amino acids. CDR1 is LGHNA and CDR2 is YNFKEQ in the germline V gene. CDR3: CASSQETGLAGPDTQYF. The CDR3 coding sequence is TGTGCCAGCAGCCAAGAGACGGGACTAGCGGGACCAGATACGCAGTATTTT.

The chain employs TRBV5-1 and TRBJ2-7; D remains unclear. Trimming cost V 0 bases and J 6 bases, with 19 bases left between them. The CDR3 consists of 16 residues. Per the germline V gene, CDR1 is SGHRS and CDR2 is YFSETQ. The CDR3 DNA reads TGCGCCAGCAGCTTGGATACCTCGAAGAATATTTGCGAGCAGTACTTC. It specifies CASSLDTSKNICEQYF. Filled out from reference TRBV5-1 and TRBJ2-7, the complete variable domain reads KAGVTQTPRYLIKTRGQQVTLSCSPISGHRSVSWYQQTPGQGLQFLFEYFSETQRNKGNFPGRFSGRQFSNSRSEMNVSTLELGDSALYLCASSLDTSKNICEQYFGPGTRLTVT.

The V gene is TRBV7-2, the J gene TRBJ1-2, with a tentative D call TRBD1 (5 bases). The germline V and J ends were trimmed by 4 bases and 2 bases, with 11 bases remaining between them. The CDR3 has 14 residues. CDR1 and CDR2 (germline): SGHTA, FQGNSA. The DNA for the CDR3 is TGTGCCAGCAGCTCCGGGCGGACAAACTATGGCTACACCTTC. Residues: CASSSGRTNYGYTF. Looking up the rest from reference TRBV7-2 and TRBJ1-2 gives the full variable domain: GAGVSQSPSNKVTEKGKDVELRCDPISGHTALYWYRQSLGQGLEFLIYFQGNSAPDKSGLPSDRFSAERTGGSVSTLTIQRTQQEDSAVYLCASSSGRTNYGYTFGSGTRLTVV.

The J gene is TRBJ2-5, the V gene TRBV28; tentatively, D is TRBD2 (7 bases). V lost 3 bases and J lost 5, with 19 bases in between. CDR3 length equals 16 residues. The germline V gene has CDR1 MDHEN and CDR2 SYDVKM. CDR3 loop: CASSFDPLGGRETQYF. The CDR3 nucleotides read TGTGCCAGCAGTTTTGACCCACTCGGGGGGCGGGAGACCCAGTACTTC.

The V and J genes are TRBV7-9 and TRBJ2-1; the D call may be TRBD1 or TRBD2 (5 bases each). This CDR3 contains 14 residues. Germline CDR1 and CDR2: SEHNR and FQNEAQ (reference sequence). The V gene lost 1 base and the J gene lost 6 bases, with 10 bases spanning the gap. As DNA, the CDR3 is TGTGCCAGCAGCTTAGGGGGGAACAGCAATGAGCAGTTCTTC. As protein: CASSLGGNSNEQFF. The full variable domain, with the rest looked up from reference TRBV7-9 and TRBJ2-1, is DTGVSQNPRHKITKRGQNVTFRCDPISEHNRLYWYRQTLGQGPEFLTYFQNEAQLEKSRLLSDRFSAERPKGSFSTLEIQRTEQGDSAMYLCASSLGGNSNEQFFGPGTRLTVL.

This rearrangement joins TRBV28 to TRBJ1-1, with D maybe TRBD1 (6 bases). Germline CDR1 and CDR2: MDHEN and SYDVKM. CDR3 size: 16 residues. Between the trimmed V and J ends, which lost 5 bases and 0 bases, there was a span of 16 bases. The CDR3 is CASSPGVARLNTEAFF. DNA for the CDR3: TGTGCCAGCAGTCCAGGGGTGGCAAGATTGAACACTGAAGCTTTCTTT.

V is TRBV28 and J is TRBJ2-7; D is possibly TRBD1 or TRBD2 (5 bases each). The CDR3 is made up of 14 amino acids. Per the germline V gene, CDR1 is MDHEN and CDR2 is SYDVKM. V lost 3 bases to trimming and J lost 5 bases, with 14 bases between them. CDR3 coding DNA: TGTGCCAGCAGTTTGCGCCCCCGGGGCGACGAGCAGTACTTC. Protein sequence: CASSLRPRGDEQYF.

The chain joins TRBV11-2 to TRBJ2-1, with a weak D call TRBD1 (6 bases). The V and J ends lost 3 bases and 8 bases respectively, with 14 bases between them. This CDR3 has 14 residues. Germline CDR1 reads SGHAT; CDR2 reads FQNNGV. The CDR3, as DNA: TGTGCCAGCAGCTTCCTACAGGGTGAGGATGAGCAGTTCTTC. The encoded protein is CASSFLQGEDEQFF.

The J gene is TRBJ2-1, the V gene TRBV28, with 9 bases that match TRBD2. After removal of 7 bases from V and 2 bases from J, the junction contained 3 bases not matched to a gene. Germline loops: CDR1 MDHEN, CDR2 SYDVKM. The CDR3 is 14 amino acids. The CDR3: CASKAGGPYNEQFF. The CDR3 DNA sequence: TGTGCCAGCAAGGCGGGAGGGCCCTACAATGAGCAGTTCTTC. Full variable domain (remainder filled in from reference TRBV28 and TRBJ2-1): DVKVTQSSRYLVKRTGEKVFLECVQDMDHENMFWYRQDPGLGLRLIYFSYDVKMKEKGDIPEGYSVSREKKERFSLILESASTNQTSMYLCASKAGGPYNEQFFGPGTRLTVL.

The CDR3 DNA is TGTGCCTGGAGGAGCAACTACGAGCAGTACTTC. It translates to CAWRSNYEQYF. The J gene is TRBJ2-7, the V gene TRBV30; D is unclear. Per the germline V gene, CDR1 is GTSNPN and CDR2 is SVGIG (reference sequence). The CDR3 has 11 residues. V was clipped by 3 bases and J by 3 bases, with 6 bases between them.

The chain has TRBV12-5 and TRBJ2-1; possibly TRBD1 or TRBD2 for D (5 bases each). The germline V and J ends were trimmed by 6 bases and 0 bases, with 21 bases remaining between them. The CDR3 extends over 18 amino acids. The germline V gene encodes CDR1 LGHNT and CDR2 FRNRAP. For the CDR3, the DNA is TGTGCTAGTGGCTTCAACCGGGACGGCGACAGCTCCTACAATGAGCAGTTCTTC. It specifies CASGFNRDGDSSYNEQFF.

The chain uses TRBV28 and TRBJ2-3; either TRBD1 or TRBD2 may fit D (6 bases each). Deletions cut 6 bases from V and 5 bases from J, with 18 bases between. The CDR3 is 15 residues long. Germline V gives CDR1 MDHEN, CDR2 SYDVKM. CDR3 amino acids: CASRPPGAPGDTQYF. The CDR3, as DNA: TGTGCCAGCAGACCCCCGGGGGCGCCGGGAGATACGCAGTATTTT.

This chain links TRBV10-1 with TRBJ2-2; no clear D gene. This CDR3 contains 16 residues. The germline V gene has CDR1 WNHNN and CDR2 SYGVQD (reference sequence). The V gene lost 0 bases and the J gene lost 2 bases, with 10 bases spanning the gap. The chain's CDR3 is CASSESERINTGELFF. The CDR3 DNA follows: TGCGCCAGCAGTGAGTCTGAGAGAATAAACACCGGGGAGCTGTTTTTT.

V and J are TRBV14 and TRBJ2-1; D unresolved. The CDR3 is made up of 15 amino acids. Germline CDR1 reads SGHDN; CDR2 reads FVKESK. V dropped 0 bases and J dropped 4 bases, with 10 bases sitting between them. As DNA, the CDR3 is TGTGCCAGCAGCCAAGATCGAGAGAGGTACAATGAGCAGTTCTTC. Translation: CASSQDRERYNEQFF.

This chain uses TRBV25-1 with TRBJ2-1, with TRBD2 matching over 12 bases. The CDR3 is 15 amino acids. Trimming cost V 5 bases and J 3 bases; bases outside gene matches: 2. Germline V gene data show CDR1 as MGHDK and CDR2 as SYGVNS. The CDR3 sequence: CASSKTSGSYNEQFF. The CDR3 DNA follows: TGTGCCAGCAGTAAGACTAGCGGGAGCTACAATGAGCAGTTCTTC.